This T cell receptor beta chain derives from a study of beta chain features in type 1 diabetes. Study-level information: The number of sorted cells examined across all samples was roughly 100,000,000.

The CDR3 is made up of 15 amino acids. In germline, CDR1 is SGHRS, CDR2 YFSETQ. Trimming removed 3 bases from V and 3 bases from J, with 12 bases in between. Reverse transcription of all isolated RNA meant that expressed TCRB transcripts were sequenced. TCRdb keeps only in-frame clones here, not all; method: immunoSEQ multiplex PCR. There are 600,000 to 650,000 clones in the sample; less than 20% occur only once, and about 0.086% lies in the top ten. The TCR was taken from a man between 18 and 29 years old in good health. The rearrangement links TRBV5-1 to TRBJ2-2, with D possibly matching TRBD1 (5 bases). Sequenced input: naive CD4+ T cells from blood. CDR3 nucleotides: TGCGCCAGCAGCTCTGACAGTATGTACACCGGGGAGCTGTTTTTT. The encoded protein is CASSSDSMYTGELFF.